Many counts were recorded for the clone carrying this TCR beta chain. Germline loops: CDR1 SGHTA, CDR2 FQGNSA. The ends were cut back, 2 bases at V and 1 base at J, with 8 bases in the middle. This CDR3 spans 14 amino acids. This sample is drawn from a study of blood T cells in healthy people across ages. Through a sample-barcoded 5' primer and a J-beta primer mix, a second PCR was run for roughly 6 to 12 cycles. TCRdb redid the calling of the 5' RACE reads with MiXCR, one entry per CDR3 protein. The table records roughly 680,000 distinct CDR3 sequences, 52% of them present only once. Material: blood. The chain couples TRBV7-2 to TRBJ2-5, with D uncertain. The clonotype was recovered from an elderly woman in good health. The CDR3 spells CASSLIRRQETQYF. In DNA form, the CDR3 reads TGTGCCAGCAGCTTAATAAGGCGCCAAGAGACCCAGTACTTC.